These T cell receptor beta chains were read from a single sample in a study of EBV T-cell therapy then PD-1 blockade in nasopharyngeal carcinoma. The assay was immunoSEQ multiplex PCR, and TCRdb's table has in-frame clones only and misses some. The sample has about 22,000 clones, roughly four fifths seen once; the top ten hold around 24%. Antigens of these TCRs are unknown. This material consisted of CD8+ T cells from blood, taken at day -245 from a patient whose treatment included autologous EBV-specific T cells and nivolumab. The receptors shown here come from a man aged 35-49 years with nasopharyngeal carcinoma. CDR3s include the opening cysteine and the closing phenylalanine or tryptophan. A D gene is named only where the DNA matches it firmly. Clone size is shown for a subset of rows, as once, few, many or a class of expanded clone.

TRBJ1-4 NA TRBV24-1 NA CATSDPGATNEKLFF TGTGCCACCAGTGATCCGGGGGCAACTAATGAAAAACTGTTTTTT
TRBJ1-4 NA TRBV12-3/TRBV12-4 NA CASRGTAQEKLFF TGTGCCAGCAGGGGGACGGCACAGGAAAAACTGTTTTTT
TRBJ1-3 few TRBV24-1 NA CATSDWDVSSGNTIYF TGTGCCACCAGTGATTGGGATGTGAGCTCTGGAAACACCATATATTTT
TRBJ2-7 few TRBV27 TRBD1 CASSRTGGSEQYF TGTGCCAGCAGTCGTACAGGGGGCAGCGAGCAGTACTTC
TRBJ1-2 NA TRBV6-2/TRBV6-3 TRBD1 CASSYRPGQSNYGYTF TGTGCCAGCAGTTACCGGCCGGGACAGAGCAACTATGGCTACACCTTC
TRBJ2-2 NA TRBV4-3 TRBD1 CASSQDEDRGYLNTGELFF TGCGCCAGCAGCCAAGATGAAGACAGGGGCTACCTGAACACCGGGGAGCTGTTTTTT
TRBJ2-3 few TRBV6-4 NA CASSDGAEDTQYF TGTGCCAGCAGTGACGGGGCGGAAGATACGCAGTATTTT
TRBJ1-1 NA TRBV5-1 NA CASSSLDGAAEAFF TGCGCCAGCAGCTCTTTGGATGGGGCAGCTGAAGCTTTCTTT
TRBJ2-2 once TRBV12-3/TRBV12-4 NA CASSHTGELFF TGTGCCAGCAGTCACACCGGGGAGCTGTTTTTT
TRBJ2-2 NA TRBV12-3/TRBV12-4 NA CASRHTGELFF TGTGCCAGCAGACACACCGGGGAGCTGTTTTTT
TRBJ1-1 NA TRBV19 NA CASSTGWTEAFF TGTGCCAGTAGCACGGGGTGGACTGAAGCTTTCTTT
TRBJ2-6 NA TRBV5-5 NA CASSLFTSGANVLTF TGTGCCAGCAGCTTGTTTACCTCTGGGGCCAACGTCCTGACTTTC
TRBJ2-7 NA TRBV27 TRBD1 CASRTTPGQIYEQYF TGTGCCAGCAGAACAACACCGGGACAGATCTACGAGCAGTACTTC
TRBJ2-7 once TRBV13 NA CASRWGVINEQYF TGTGCCAGCAGGTGGGGGGTAATCAACGAGCAGTACTTC
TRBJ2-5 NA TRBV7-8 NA CASSLRWETQYF TGTGCCAGCAGCTTAAGGTGGGAGACCCAGTACTTC
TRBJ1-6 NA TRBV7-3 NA CASSLGDGNSPLHF TGTGCCAGCAGCTTAGGGGACGGTAATTCACCCCTCCACTTT
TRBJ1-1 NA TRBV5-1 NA CASSMTDFYTEAFF TGCGCCAGCAGCATGACAGACTTTTACACTGAAGCTTTCTTT
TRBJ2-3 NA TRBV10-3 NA CAINGGISTDTQYF TGTGCCATCAATGGGGGGATTTCCACAGATACGCAGTATTTT
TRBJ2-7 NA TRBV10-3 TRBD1 CAISRQGSDEQYF TGTGCCATCAGTCGACAGGGAAGCGACGAGCAGTACTTC
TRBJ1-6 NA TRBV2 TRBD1 CARTDPGGLPNSPLHF TGTGCCAGAACGGACCCAGGGGGCTTACCTAATTCACCCCTCCACTTT
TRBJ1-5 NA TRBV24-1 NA CATSDGRPERWPQHF TGTGCCACCAGTGATGGACGTCCGGAGAGATGGCCCCAGCATTTT
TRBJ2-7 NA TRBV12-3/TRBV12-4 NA CASSGNRVEQYF TGTGCCAGCAGTGGCAACAGGGTCGAGCAGTACTTC
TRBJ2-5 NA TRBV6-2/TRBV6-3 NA CASSNQETQYF TGTGCCAGCAGTAACCAAGAGACCCAGTACTTC
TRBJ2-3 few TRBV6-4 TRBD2 CASSDAGGTDTQYF TGTGCCAGCAGTGATGCGGGGGGCACAGATACGCAGTATTTT
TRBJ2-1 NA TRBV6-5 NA CASSRVADYNEQFF TGTGCCAGCAGTCGGGTAGCGGACTACAATGAGCAGTTCTTC
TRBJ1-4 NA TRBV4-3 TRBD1 CASRQGTGGREKLFF TGCGCCAGCAGACAAGGGACAGGGGGTCGTGAAAAACTGTTTTTT
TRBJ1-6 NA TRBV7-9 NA CASSLDYSYNSPLHF TGTGCCAGCAGCTTAGATTACTCCTATAATTCACCCCTCCACTTT
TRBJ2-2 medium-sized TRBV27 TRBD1 CASTGQDGELFF TGTGCCAGCACAGGACAGGACGGGGAGCTGTTTTTT
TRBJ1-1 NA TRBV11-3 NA CASSLLQGEAFF TGTGCCAGCAGCTTACTTCAGGGTGAAGCTTTCTTT
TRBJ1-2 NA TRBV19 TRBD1 CASSTDRVGDGYTF TGTGCCAGTAGTACCGACAGGGTCGGCGATGGCTACACCTTC